A single sample gave rise to the 14 T cell receptor beta chains below, sequenced in a study of blood T cell repertoires in COVID-19. The repertoire was sequenced with immunoSEQ multiplex PCR; TCRdb's copy has only in-frame clones and lacks some. The sample has 88,000 or so clones, over 80% seen once. Sequencing input: peripheral blood. These receptors originate from a human donor in a cohort sampled during active COVID-19.

The chain joins TRBV2 to TRBJ2-7, with D tentatively TRBD1 (5 bases). V dropped 6 bases and J dropped 2 bases, with 14 bases sitting between them. The CDR3 runs to 14 residues. CDR1 and CDR2 (germline): SNHLY, FYNNEI. The CDR3 reads CASSAGLGTYEQYF. As DNA, the CDR3 is TGTGCCAGCAGCGCAGGGTTAGGGACCTACGAGCAGTACTTC.

The rearrangement joins TRBV28 to TRBJ1-1; D may be TRBD1 (6 bases). V was cut by 8 bases and J by 1 base, with 14 bases left in between. Germline values: CDR1 MDHEN, CDR2 SYDVKM. The CDR3 totals 14 residues. CDR3 region: CASFPRGWNTEAFF. Written as DNA, the CDR3 is TGTGCCAGCTTTCCGAGGGGGTGGAACACTGAAGCTTTCTTT.

Notes on this clone: A junction end diverges from the germline sequence, so it may reflect a read error. The chain uses TRBV9 and TRBJ1-6, with 12 positions matching TRBD1. Germline V CDR1 and CDR2: SGDLS, YYNGEE. The CDR3 contains 17 residues. CDR3 sequence (DNA): TGTGCCAGCAACGTAGACGGGACAGGGGGCGGTAATTCACCCCTCCACTTT. Protein: CASNVDGTGGGNSPLHF.

The J gene is TRBJ2-7, the V gene TRBV19, with 7 bases identical to TRBD1. From germline, CDR1 is LNHDA and CDR2 SQIVND (reference sequence). The CDR3 is 15 amino acids. J gave up 0 bases and V 6 bases, and 8 bases lay outside the gene matches. The CDR3 DNA is TGTGCCAGTAGCCAAAAGACAGGGTACTCCTACGAGCAGTACTTC. It codes for CASSQKTGYSYEQYF.

V is TRBV7-3 and J is TRBJ2-3; TRBD2 aligns across 10 bases. The CDR3 sequence is 19 residues long. Germline V gives CDR1 SGHTA, CDR2 FQGTGA. Germline trimming cut 1 base from V and 0 bases from J; bases unmatched to any gene: 10. The CDR3: CASSLSRLAGVASTDTQYF. The CDR3 DNA reads TGTGCCAGCAGCTTAAGTCGGCTAGCGGGAGTCGCTAGCACAGATACGCAGTATTTT.

The chain recombines TRBV30 with TRBJ1-2, with a weak D call TRBD1 (6 bases). In germline, CDR1 is GTSNPN, CDR2 SVGIG (reference sequence). CDR3 size: 13 residues. V was shortened by 5 bases and J by 2 bases, with 12 bases between the two germline ends. The CDR3 reads CAWGDTGNYGYTF. The CDR3 DNA reads TGTGCCTGGGGAGACACAGGGAACTATGGCTACACCTTC.

CDR3 sequence: CASSSRDRIPDTQYF. The CDR3 DNA reads TGTGCCAGCAGCAGCCGGGACAGGATCCCAGATACGCAGTATTTT. The chain uses TRBV6-5 and TRBJ2-3; 8 bases agree with TRBD1. V was clipped by 6 bases and J by 4 bases; unmatched bases: 9. Germline-derived CDR1 and CDR2 are MNHEY and SVGAGI. The CDR3 runs to 15 residues.

The V and J genes are TRBV5-1 and TRBJ2-7; 8 nucleotides agree with TRBD1. This CDR3 region has 15 residues. Trimming took 3 bases from V and 2 from J; bases not matched to a gene: 7. Germline V gene lookup returns CDR1 SGHRS and CDR2 YFSETQ. CDR3 residues: CASSSIGQGPYEQYF. The DNA for the CDR3 is TGCGCCAGCAGCTCGATAGGACAGGGACCCTACGAGCAGTACTTC.

This chain connects TRBV5-1 to TRBJ1-2; perhaps TRBD1 as D (5 bases). CDR3 size: 14 residues. CDR1 and CDR2 from the germline V gene are SGHRS and YFSETQ. Trimming left V 0 bases short and J 5 bases short, with 11 bases between. The CDR3 is CASSLAGTHYGYTF. In DNA form, the CDR3 reads TGCGCCAGCAGCTTGGCCGGGACTCATTATGGCTACACCTTC.

The rearrangement joins TRBV7-2 to TRBJ1-6; a possible D gene is TRBD1 (6 bases). V was shortened by 5 bases and J by 9 bases, with 20 bases between the two germline ends. This CDR3 has 16 amino acids. The germline gives CDR1 SGHTA, CDR2 FQGNSA. The CDR3 coding sequence is TGTGCCAGCAGCCCTGAGGCGGCAACAGGGCGTTCACCCCTCCACTTT. Its translation: CASSPEAATGRSPLHF.

CDR3: CASSWDRGNGYTF. The CDR3 nucleotides are TGTGCCAGCAGTTGGGACAGGGGGAATGGCTACACCTTC. The chain uses TRBV6-5 and TRBJ1-2; TRBD1 aligns across 11 bases. CDR1 is MNHEY, CDR2 SVGAGI, per germline. J was trimmed by 6 bases and V by 4 bases; bases with no gene match: 1. This CDR3 spans 13 amino acids.

The chain couples TRBV2 to TRBJ1-2, with 8 nucleotides matching TRBD1. The germline CDR1 and CDR2 sequences are SNHLY and FYNNEI. Trimming cost V 6 bases and J 8 bases; bases outside gene matches: 8. The CDR3 totals 13 residues. The CDR3 bases are TGTGCCAGCAGGGGACAGGTGGGGATGGGCTACACCTTC. Translated, it gives CASRGQVGMGYTF.

V is TRBV2 and J is TRBJ1-5; tentative D call: TRBD1 (6 bases). This CDR3 region has 14 residues. Per the germline V gene, CDR1 is SNHLY and CDR2 is FYNNEI. V shed 0 bases and J shed 5 bases, with 8 bases lying between them. The CDR3 bases are TGTGCCAGCAGTGAAGCGACAGGAGATCAGCCCCAGCATTTT. Amino acid sequence: CASSEATGDQPQHF. Full variable domain (remainder filled in from reference TRBV2 and TRBJ1-5): EPEVTQTPSHQVTQMGQEVILRCVPISNHLYFYWYRQILGQKVEFLVSFYNNEISEKSEIFDDQFSVERPDGSNFTLKIRSTKLEDSAMYFCASSEATGDQPQHFGDGTRLSIL.

This clone occurred a few times. The chain couples TRBV7-9 to TRBJ1-2; TRBD1 aligns across 7 bases. CDR1 and CDR2 (germline): SEHNR, FQNEAQ (reference sequence). V lost 1 base and J lost 6; bases outside the gene matches: 14. The CDR3 has 17 residues. DNA of the CDR3: TGTGCCAGCAGCTTAGAGGATCGGGCAGGGGGTTTCCATGGCTACACCTTC. It codes for CASSLEDRAGGFHGYTF.